Presented here are 16 T cell receptor beta chains from one specimen sequenced in a study of blood T cell repertoires in COVID-19. The table came from immunoSEQ multiplex PCR; TCRdb's copy has only in-frame clones and leaves some out. The repertoire consists of roughly 170,000 clones, with about 78% occurring once and the leading ten covering around 15%. The sequencing input was PBMCs or T cells enriched from blood (not recorded which). These receptor sequences come from a woman aged 45-65 years who had recovered from COVID-19.

This rearrangement joins TRBV15 to TRBJ1-5, with TRBD1 as a possible D gene (5 bases). Germline-derived CDR1 and CDR2 are LNHNV and YYDKDF (reference sequence). The CDR3 covers 14 residues. V was clipped by 1 base and J by 7 bases, with 11 bases between them. CDR3 residues: CATSRGGGRQPQHF. CDR3 in DNA: TGTGCCACCAGCAGAGGGGGGGGGAGGCAGCCCCAGCATTTT.

In its sample, this clone was seen a few times. The J gene is TRBJ1-1, the V gene TRBV5-1, with TRBD1 identical over 7 bases. V dropped 9 bases and J dropped 0; count of bases not matched to a gene: 17. The CDR3 spans 17 residues. CDR1 is SGHRS and CDR2 is YFSETQ in the germline V gene. CDR3 DNA: TGCGCCAAGACAGGGTCAGACCCCTATATAATGAACACTGAAGCTTTCTTT. Encoded protein: CAKTGSDPYIMNTEAFF. The variable domain in full, completed from reference TRBV5-1 and TRBJ1-1, reads KAGVTQTPRYLIKTRGQQVTLSCSPISGHRSVSWYQQTPGQGLQFLFEYFSETQRNKGNFPGRFSGRQFSNSRSEMNVSTLELGDSALYLCAKTGSDPYIMNTEAFFGQGTRLTVV.

V and J are TRBV2 and TRBJ1-5; 7 bases map to TRBD1. V trimming: 6 bases; J trimming: 1 base; junction bases outside the gene matches: 3. CDR1 is SNHLY, CDR2 FYNNEI, per germline. This CDR3 is built from 14 residues. The CDR3 protein is CASRKTGSNQPQHF. CDR3 DNA sequence: TGTGCCAGCAGAAAGACAGGGAGCAATCAGCCCCAGCATTTT.

The chain employs TRBV4-3 and TRBJ2-2, with 7 bases lining up with TRBD1. V gave up 2 bases and J gave up 6 bases; unmatched junction bases: 0. The CDR3 has 13 amino acids. Germline V gives CDR1 LGHNA, CDR2 YSLEER. The CDR3 protein is CASSQTGAGELFF. DNA for the CDR3: TGCGCCAGCAGCCAAACAGGGGCCGGGGAGCTGTTTTTT.

This chain joins TRBV3-1 (or the pseudogene TRBV3-2) and TRBJ2-7; D call uncertain. Trimming removed 4 bases at V and 1 base at J, with 17 bases between. This CDR3 spans 16 amino acids. The V gene's germline CDR1 is LGHDT and CDR2 YNNKEL (reference sequence). For the CDR3, the DNA is TGTGCCAGCAGCCCCACTATGGGTCCCCTTTCCTACGAGCAGTACTTC. This encodes CASSPTMGPLSYEQYF.

The genes are TRBV18 and TRBJ1-4; no reliable D call. The length of the CDR3 is 17 residues. V gave up 0 bases and J gave up 5 bases, with 16 bases separating them. From germline, CDR1 is KGHSH and CDR2 LQKENI. The CDR3 region has the DNA TGTGCCAGCTCACCACCGGCCAGGCCCGGAGGGAATGAAAAACTGTTTTTT. Encoded protein: CASSPPARPGGNEKLFF.

The chain recombines TRBV5-1 with TRBJ1-6; 11 bases fit TRBD1. V was pared by 5 bases and J by 6 bases, with 7 bases of the junction left unmatched. This CDR3 comprises 16 residues. The germline V gene has CDR1 SGHRS and CDR2 YFSETQ. The CDR3 here is CASSTGTGGTNSPLHF. DNA of the CDR3: TGCGCCAGCAGTACCGGGACAGGGGGGACTAATTCACCCCTCCACTTT.

The rearrangement uses TRBV3-1 (or the pseudogene TRBV3-2) and TRBJ1-1; a possible D gene is TRBD1 (6 bases). Germline V gene lookup returns CDR1 LGHDT and CDR2 YNNKEL (reference sequence). Trimming removed 4 bases from V and 1 base from J, with 16 bases in between. The CDR3 loop spans 16 amino acids. Here the CDR3 reads CASSPSDSGGNTEAFF. The CDR3 nucleotides are TGTGCCAGCAGCCCCTCGGACAGCGGAGGGAACACTGAAGCTTTCTTT.

This CDR3 is CASSLLGPSIGTDTQYF. CDR3 in DNA: TGTGCCAGCAGCTTATTGGGCCCTTCTATCGGCACAGATACGCAGTATTTT. The chain is built from TRBV7-3 and TRBJ2-3; D gene unclear. The CDR3 loop spans 17 amino acids. With 2 bases removed from V and 1 base from J, the gap between germline ends came to 16 bases. Germline V gene data show CDR1 as SGHTA and CDR2 as FQGTGA.

The gene calls are TRBV5-8 and TRBJ1-2; 8 bases agree with TRBD1. V lost 1 base, J lost 1 base, and 6 bases stayed unmatched. Germline lookup yields CDR1 SGHTS and CDR2 YDEGEE. There are 16 residues in the CDR3. The CDR3 is CASSLSGTGFNYGYTF. In DNA, the CDR3 is TGTGCCAGCAGCTTGTCCGGGACAGGCTTTAACTATGGCTACACCTTC.

CDR3 region: CASSQETRAGELFF. CDR3 DNA sequence: TGCGCCAGCAGCCAAGAGACCCGGGCCGGGGAGCTGTTTTTT. The chain joins TRBV4-3 to TRBJ2-2, with unresolved D. CDR1 and CDR2 from the germline V gene are LGHNA and YSLEER. V lost 0 bases to trimming and J lost 6 bases, with 8 bases between them. This CDR3 has 14 residues.

The chain carries TRBV7-2 and TRBJ1-5; D uncertain. There are 15 residues in the CDR3. The germline CDR1 and CDR2 sequences are SGHTA and FQGNSA. The V end lost 1 base, the J end lost 3 bases, and 10 bases lay between the germline ends. CDR3 bases: TGTGCCAGCAGCTTAGAACGGTTCTCCAATCAGCCCCAGCATTTT. Amino acids: CASSLERFSNQPQHF.

This chain uses TRBV7-2 with TRBJ2-5, with D perhaps matching TRBD2 (6 bases). The germline V and J ends were trimmed by 1 base and 5 bases, with 14 bases remaining between them. This CDR3 contains 15 residues. CDR1 and CDR2 from the germline V gene are SGHTA and FQGNSA. CDR3 residues: CASSLDPFRGETQYF. In DNA, the CDR3 is TGTGCCAGCAGCTTAGACCCATTCCGGGGGGAGACCCAGTACTTC.

The V and J genes are TRBV5-1 and TRBJ2-3; 7 bases are a match to TRBD2. Per germline, CDR1 SGHRS and CDR2 YFSETQ. The CDR3 totals 14 residues. V shed 4 bases and J 6 bases; nucleotides not matched to a gene: 8. The CDR3, as DNA: TGCGCCAGCAGCAAAGGACTAGAGACTGATACGCAGTATTTT. It yields the protein CASSKGLETDTQYF.

The chain carries TRBV18 and TRBJ2-7, with D possibly matching TRBD1 (5 bases). Deletions cut 1 base from V and 3 bases from J, with 22 bases between. The CDR3 spans 18 residues. The germline gives CDR1 KGHSH, CDR2 LQKENI. This chain's CDR3 is CASSPQSSGVQGYYEQYF. For the CDR3, the DNA is TGTGCCAGCTCACCACAGAGTAGTGGGGTGCAGGGCTACTACGAGCAGTACTTC.

This clone was observed at least ten times. The rearrangement uses TRBV19 and TRBJ2-7, with TRBD2 matching over 9 bases. The length of the CDR3 is 18 residues. V trimming: 7 bases; J trimming: 6 bases; junction bases outside the gene matches: 22. Germline V CDR1 and CDR2: LNHDA, SQIVND (reference sequence). CDR3 amino acids: CASIPSPPLSGRYGEQYF. The CDR3 region has the DNA TGTGCCAGTATCCCCTCCCCCCCACTAAGCGGGAGGTACGGCGAGCAGTACTTC.